This T cell receptor beta chain was observed in a study of T cell responses to AZD1222 COVID-19 vaccine. This table comes from immunoSEQ multiplex PCR, and its TCRdb copy is limited to in-frame clones, with some not included. This table has 110,000 to 150,000 clones, under 95% appearing once. This clone was observed a single time. As yet, its antigen is unknown. Study-wide results and caveats: Regions 160-218 and 743-854 dominated among vaccine-associated CD4 TCRs spanning spike. Repertoires were obtained only post-peak T cell response. Donors in the cohort were predominantly white British and more often female, and clonal diversity was possibly underestimated. Spike-specific TCR breadth rose after two AZD1222 doses, and depth rose as well.

The CDR3 spans 12 residues. V lost 4 bases, J lost 5 bases, and 8 bases lay in between. CDR1 KGHSH and CDR2 LQKENI come from the germline V gene. The TCR sequence derives from an adult who received the AZD1222 COVID-19 vaccine. V and J are TRBV18 and TRBJ2-5; D is undetermined. The material sequenced was peripheral blood, taken 28 days after the second AZD1222 dose. CDR3 sequence (DNA): TGTGCCAGCTCACGTCCCTCGGAGACCCAGTACTTC. The encoded protein is CASSRPSETQYF.